Reported below is one T cell receptor (beta chain). Antigen unknown. In germline, CDR1 is LGHNA, CDR2 YSLEER. This CDR3 has 17 residues. V lost 0 bases and J 3 bases, leaving 17 bases between the germline ends. PCR involved 60 Vbeta and 13 Jbeta primers. Assay used: immunoSEQ multiplex PCR; TCRdb lists only in-frame clones, some missing. This table holds about 200,000 clones, about 76% found once. The data are from a study of cytomegalovirus exposure and HLA in healthy donors. Study-level findings and limits: Later work associated fewer than 20,000 TCR beta sequences with HLA alleles at 0.05 false discovery rate.

V gene TRBV4-3 combines with J gene TRBJ1-1; maybe TRBD1 (6 bases). The receptor comes from a woman aged 45-65 years in good health and CMV-seronegative. Sequencing was carried out using PBMCs. CDR3 in amino acids: CASSQDLYRERYTEAFF. In DNA form, the CDR3 reads TGCGCCAGCAGCCAAGATCTATACAGGGAGAGGTACACTGAAGCTTTCTTT.